This entry is about one TCR beta chain. Its antigen is unidentified. Clones were read by immunoSEQ multiplex PCR, and TCRdb kept only the in-frame ones, dropping some. The data contain tens of thousands of clones, approximately 81% of them singletons. This entry belongs to a study of cytomegalovirus exposure and HLA in healthy donors. The donors were part of the validation cohort of more than 90 subjects. That cohort was separate from the first cohort, which comprised 670 or so subjects. The trim removed 3 bases at V and 2 bases at J, leaving 2 bases unmatched. Germline assignment: CDR1 KGHSH and CDR2 LQKENI. The CDR3 runs 14 residues. General study findings and limits: In vitro, three CMV-associated chains proved specific for CMV antigens. The authors listed roughly 150 TCR beta chains as cytomegalovirus-associated.

The chain combines TRBV18 with TRBJ2-7; 9 positions match TRBD1. The sample was PBMCs. This clonotype was sampled from a woman between 18 and 30 years old in good health and CMV-seropositive. CDR3 sequence: CASSPGQGPYEQYF. Here the CDR3 DNA reads TGTGCCAGCTCACCGGGACAGGGACCCTACGAGCAGTACTTC. The complete variable domain, with remaining parts taken from reference TRBV18 and TRBJ2-7, reads NAGVMQNPRHLVRRRGQEARLRCSPMKGHSHVYWYRQLPEEGLKFMVYLQKENIIDESGMPKERFSAEFPKEGPSILRIQQVVRGDSAAYFCASSPGQGPYEQYFGPGTRLTVT.